The T cell receptor (beta chain) described here comes from a study of T cells expressing NK-cell markers. Turning to the study itself: Sorted CD3+CD56+NKG2C+, CD3+CD56+NKG2C- and CD3+CD56-NKG2C+ T cells supplied TCR beta repertoires.

Making the TCR beta cDNA relied on 5'RACE template switching with UMIs. Each CDR3 protein gets one entry in TCRdb, which reprocessed the 5' RACE reads and gives no DNA. The sample data list around 550,000 distinct CDR3 sequences. CDR1 and CDR2 (germline): SGHRS, YFSETQ. The CDR3 spans 15 residues. The sequence came from a man younger than 30 in good health. The specimen was blood T cells: a sorted CD56 or NKG2C T cell subset, CD4+ or CD8+ T cells, or bulk PBMC T cells (not recorded which). The J gene is TRBJ2-1, the V gene TRBV5-1; lacking DNA, the TRBD2 call made by TCRdb goes unchecked. CDR3 loop: CASSLREDGLGEQFF.